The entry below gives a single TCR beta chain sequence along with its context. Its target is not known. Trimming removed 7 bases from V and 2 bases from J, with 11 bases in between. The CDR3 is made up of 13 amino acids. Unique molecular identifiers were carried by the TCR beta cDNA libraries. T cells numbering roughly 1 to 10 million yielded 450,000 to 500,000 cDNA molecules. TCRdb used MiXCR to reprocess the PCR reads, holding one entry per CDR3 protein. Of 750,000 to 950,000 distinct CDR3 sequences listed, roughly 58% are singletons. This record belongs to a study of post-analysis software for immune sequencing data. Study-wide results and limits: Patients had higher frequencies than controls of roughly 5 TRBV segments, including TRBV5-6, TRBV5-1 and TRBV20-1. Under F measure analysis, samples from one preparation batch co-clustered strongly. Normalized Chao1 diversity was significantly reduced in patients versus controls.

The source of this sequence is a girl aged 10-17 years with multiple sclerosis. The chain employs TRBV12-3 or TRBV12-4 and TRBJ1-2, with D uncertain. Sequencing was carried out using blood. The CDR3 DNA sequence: TGTGCCAGCACCTCCCGAGGAAACTATGGCTACACCTTC. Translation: CASTSRGNYGYTF.